This record covers a single T cell receptor (beta chain). The data belong to a study of blood T cell repertoires in COVID-19. TCRdb's table, derived via immunoSEQ multiplex PCR, lists solely in-frame clones and lacks some. The table shows over 400,000 clones, with about nine tenths occurring only once. The CDR3 totals 14 residues. The V segment lost 4 bases and the J segment 5 bases; nucleotides outside the gene matches: 8. CDR1 and CDR2 from the germline V gene are LGHDT and YNNKEL (reference sequence). The clonotype comes from a woman between 25 and 40 years old with active or convalescent COVID-19. The sequenced sample was peripheral blood. This chain uses TRBV3-1 (or the pseudogene TRBV3-2) with TRBJ2-7, with TRBD2 identical over 7 bases. For the CDR3, the DNA is TGTGCCAGCAGCCCGCAAGCGGGGAAGGACGAGCAGTACTTC. This gives the protein CASSPQAGKDEQYF.